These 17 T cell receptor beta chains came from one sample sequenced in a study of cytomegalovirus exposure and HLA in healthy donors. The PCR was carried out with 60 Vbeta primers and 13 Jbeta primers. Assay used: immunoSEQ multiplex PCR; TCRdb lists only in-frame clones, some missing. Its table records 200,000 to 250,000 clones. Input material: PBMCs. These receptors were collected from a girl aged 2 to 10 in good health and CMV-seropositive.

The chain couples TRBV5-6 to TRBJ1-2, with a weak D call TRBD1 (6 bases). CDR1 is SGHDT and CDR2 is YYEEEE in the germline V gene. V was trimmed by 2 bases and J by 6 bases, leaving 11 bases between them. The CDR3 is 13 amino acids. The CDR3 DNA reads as TGTGCCAGCAGCTTCCAGGGGACCCATGGCTACACCTTC. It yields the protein CASSFQGTHGYTF.

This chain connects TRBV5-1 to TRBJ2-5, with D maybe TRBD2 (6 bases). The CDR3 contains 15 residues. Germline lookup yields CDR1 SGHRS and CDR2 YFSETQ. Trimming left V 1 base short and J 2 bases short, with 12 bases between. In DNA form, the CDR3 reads TGCGCCAGCAGCTTGTCTAGCGCAACTCAAGAGACCCAGTACTTC. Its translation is CASSLSSATQETQYF.

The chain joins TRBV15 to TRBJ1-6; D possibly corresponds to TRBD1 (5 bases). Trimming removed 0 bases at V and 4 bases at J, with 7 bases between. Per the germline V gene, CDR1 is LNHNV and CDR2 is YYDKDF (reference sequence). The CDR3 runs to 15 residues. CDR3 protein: CATSRDQGYNSPLHF. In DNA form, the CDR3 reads TGTGCCACCAGCAGAGACCAGGGTTATAATTCACCCCTCCACTTT.

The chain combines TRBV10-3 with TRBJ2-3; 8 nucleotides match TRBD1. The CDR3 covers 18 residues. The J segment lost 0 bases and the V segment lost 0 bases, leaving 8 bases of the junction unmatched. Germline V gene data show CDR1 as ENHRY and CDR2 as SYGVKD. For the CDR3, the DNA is TGTGCCATCAGTGAGTCCAGGACAGGGAGATCTAGCACAGATACGCAGTATTTT. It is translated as CAISESRTGRSSTDTQYF.

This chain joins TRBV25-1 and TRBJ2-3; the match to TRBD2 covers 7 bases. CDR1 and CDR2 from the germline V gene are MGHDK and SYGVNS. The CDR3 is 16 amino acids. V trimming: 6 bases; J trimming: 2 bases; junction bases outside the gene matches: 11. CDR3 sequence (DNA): TGTGCCAGCAGCCAAAGAGCGGGACCCTTCACAGATACGCAGTATTTT. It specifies CASSQRAGPFTDTQYF.

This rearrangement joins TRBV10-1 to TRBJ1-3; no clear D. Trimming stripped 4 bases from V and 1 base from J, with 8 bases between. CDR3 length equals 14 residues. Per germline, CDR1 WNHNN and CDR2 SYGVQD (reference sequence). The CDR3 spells CASSAQASGNTIYF. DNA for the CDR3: TGCGCCAGCAGTGCCCAGGCGTCTGGAAACACCATATATTTT.

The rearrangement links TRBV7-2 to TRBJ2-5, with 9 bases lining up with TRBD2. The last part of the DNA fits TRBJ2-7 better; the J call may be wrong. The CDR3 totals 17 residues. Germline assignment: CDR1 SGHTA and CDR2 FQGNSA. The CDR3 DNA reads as TGTGCCAGCTCCGGGACTAGCCCTATCGAGACCTTATACGAGCAGTACTTC. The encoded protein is CASSGTSPIETLYEQYF.

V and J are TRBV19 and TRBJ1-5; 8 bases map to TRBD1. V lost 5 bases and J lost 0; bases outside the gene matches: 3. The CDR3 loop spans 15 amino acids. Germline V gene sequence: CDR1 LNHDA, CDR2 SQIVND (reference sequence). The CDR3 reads CASSSTGDSNQPQHF. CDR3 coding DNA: TGTGCCAGTAGTTCGACAGGGGATAGCAATCAGCCCCAGCATTTT.

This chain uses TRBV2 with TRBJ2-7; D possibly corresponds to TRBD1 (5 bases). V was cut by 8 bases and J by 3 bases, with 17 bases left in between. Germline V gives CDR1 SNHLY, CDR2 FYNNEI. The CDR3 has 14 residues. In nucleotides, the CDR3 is TGTGCCAGCCTTTCCGAGACAGCACTCTACGAGCAGTACTTC. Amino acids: CASLSETALYEQYF.

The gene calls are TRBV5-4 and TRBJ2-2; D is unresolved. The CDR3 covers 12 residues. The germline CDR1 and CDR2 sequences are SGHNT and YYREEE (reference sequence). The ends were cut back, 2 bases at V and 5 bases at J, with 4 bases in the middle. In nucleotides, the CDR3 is TGTGCCAGCAGCTTCGGGACCGGGGAGCTGTTTTTT. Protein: CASSFGTGELFF. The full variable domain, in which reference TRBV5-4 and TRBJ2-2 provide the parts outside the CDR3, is ETGVTQSPTHLIKTRGQQVTLRCSSQSGHNTVSWYQQALGQGPQFIFQYYREEENGRGNFPPRFSGLQFPNYSSELNVNALELDDSALYLCASSFGTGELFFGEGSRLTVL.

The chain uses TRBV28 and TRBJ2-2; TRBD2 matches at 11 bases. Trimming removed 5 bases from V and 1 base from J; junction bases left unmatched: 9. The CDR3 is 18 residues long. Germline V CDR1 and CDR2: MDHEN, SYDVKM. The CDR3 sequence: CASSPPTSGDMNTGELFF. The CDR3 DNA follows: TGTGCCAGCAGTCCTCCGACTAGCGGGGATATGAACACCGGGGAGCTGTTTTTT.

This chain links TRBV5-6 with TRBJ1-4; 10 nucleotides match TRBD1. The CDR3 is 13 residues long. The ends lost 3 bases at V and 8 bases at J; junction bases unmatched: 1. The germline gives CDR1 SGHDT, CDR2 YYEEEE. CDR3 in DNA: TGTGCCAGCAGCTGGGACAGGGGCGAAAAACTGTTTTTT. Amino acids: CASSWDRGEKLFF.

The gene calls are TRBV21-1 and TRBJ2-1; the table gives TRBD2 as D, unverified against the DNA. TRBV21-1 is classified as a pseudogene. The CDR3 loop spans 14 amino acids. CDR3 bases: TGTGCCAGCAGCAGTTGTCTCGCGAGGAATGAGCAGTTCTTC. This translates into CASSSCLARNEQFF.

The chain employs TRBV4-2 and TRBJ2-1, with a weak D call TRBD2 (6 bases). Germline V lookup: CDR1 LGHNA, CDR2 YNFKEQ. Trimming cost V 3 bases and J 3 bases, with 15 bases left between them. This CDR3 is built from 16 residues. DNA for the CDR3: TGTGCCAGCAGCCAGGGGGGAATACTCCTCTACAATGAGCAGTTCTTC. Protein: CASSQGGILLYNEQFF.

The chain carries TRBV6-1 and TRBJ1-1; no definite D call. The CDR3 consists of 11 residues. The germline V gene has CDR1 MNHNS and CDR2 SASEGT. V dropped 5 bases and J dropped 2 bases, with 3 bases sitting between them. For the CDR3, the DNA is TGTGCCAGCAGTCCAAACACTGAAGCTTTCTTT. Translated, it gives CASSPNTEAFF.

The CDR3 loop is CASSPLGLAGVTIGETQYF. For the CDR3, the DNA is TGTGCCAGCAGCCCACTGGGACTAGCGGGAGTCACCATCGGGGAGACCCAGTACTTC. This rearrangement joins TRBV7-9 to TRBJ2-5; TRBD2 aligns across 14 bases. Germline V CDR1 and CDR2: SEHNR, FQNEAQ (reference sequence). With 5 bases clipped from V and 5 bases from J, the junction kept 16 bases outside the gene matches. This CDR3 spans 19 amino acids.

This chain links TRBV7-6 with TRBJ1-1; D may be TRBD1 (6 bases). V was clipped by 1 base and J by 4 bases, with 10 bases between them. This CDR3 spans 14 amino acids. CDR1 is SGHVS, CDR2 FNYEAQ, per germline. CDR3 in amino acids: CASSLVTGSTEAFF. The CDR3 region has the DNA TGTGCCAGCAGCTTAGTGACAGGTAGCACTGAAGCTTTCTTT.